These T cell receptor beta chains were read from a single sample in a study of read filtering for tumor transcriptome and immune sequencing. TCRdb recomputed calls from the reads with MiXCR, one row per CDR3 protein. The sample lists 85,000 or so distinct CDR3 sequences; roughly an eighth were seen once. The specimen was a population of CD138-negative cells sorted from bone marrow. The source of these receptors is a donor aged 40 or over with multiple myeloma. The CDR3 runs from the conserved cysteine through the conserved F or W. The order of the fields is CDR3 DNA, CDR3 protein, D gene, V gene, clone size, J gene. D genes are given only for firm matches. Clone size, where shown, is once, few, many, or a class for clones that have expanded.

DNA: TGTGCCAGCAGCTTAGCGAGGGTCGGGACTAGCGGGAGGGCCTTTGAGACCCAGTACTTC
CDR3: CASSLARVGTSGRAFETQYF
D: TRBD2
V: TRBV7-6
size: many
J: TRBJ2-5

DNA: TGTGCCAGCAGTGCGGGCAGGATAACCACAGATACGCAGTATTTT
CDR3: CASSAGRITTDTQYF
D: .
V: TRBV6-1
size: many
J: TRBJ2-3

DNA: TGTGCCAGCAGTCCTGAACCGACGGCAAACTATGGCTACACCTTC
CDR3: CASSPEPTANYGYTF
D: .
V: TRBV9
size: many
J: TRBJ1-2

DNA: TGCGCCAGTAACCCAACAGGGGGCCTCTTCTACGAGCAGTACTTC
CDR3: CASNPTGGLFYEQYF
D: TRBD1
V: TRBV5-1
size: many
J: TRBJ2-7

DNA: TGCGCCAGCAGGAAGCGGGATAACACCGGGGAGCTGTTTTTT
CDR3: CASRKRDNTGELFF
D: TRBD2
V: TRBV5-1
size: few
J: TRBJ2-2

DNA: TGTGCCAGCAGCCCGGGGGGGATCTCTAATGAAAAACTGTTTTTT
CDR3: CASSPGGISNEKLFF
D: .
V: TRBV7-3
size: once
J: TRBJ1-4

DNA: TGTGCCAGCAGTTTAAGGGCAGGGATGGCCGAAGACTTC
CDR3: CASSLRAGMAEDF
D: .
V: TRBV27
size: many
J: TRBJ2-4

DNA: TGCGCCAGCAGCTTGGAGGCAGTTTCCGAGCAGTACTTC
CDR3: CASSLEAVSEQYF
D: .
V: TRBV5-1
size: many
J: TRBJ2-7

DNA: TGCGCCAGCAGCTTAGGGTCTGGGGCCAGCGTCCTGACTTTC
CDR3: CASSLGSGASVLTF
D: .
V: TRBV5-1
size: .
J: TRBJ2-6

DNA: TGCGCCAGCAGGGGAACAGGGGGCGCGGACACTGAAGCTTTCTTT
CDR3: CASRGTGGADTEAFF
D: TRBD1
V: TRBV5-1
size: many
J: TRBJ1-1

DNA: TGTGCCAGCAGCCACTTGACATCTACAAACGTTCAGTACTTC
CDR3: CASSHLTSTNVQYF
D: .
V: TRBV3-1
size: few
J: TRBJ2-4

DNA: TGCAGCGTTGAAGGATTACAGGGAGGAACGTACGAGCAGTACTTC
CDR3: CSVEGLQGGTYEQYF
D: .
V: TRBV29-1
size: many
J: TRBJ2-7

DNA: TGTGCCAGCAGCTTAGGGCCGATCCAAGAGACCCAGTACTTC
CDR3: CASSLGPIQETQYF
D: .
V: TRBV7-2
size: .
J: TRBJ2-5

DNA: TGTGCCAGCAGTGAAGGGCAGACTGAAGCTTTCTTT
CDR3: CASSEGQTEAFF
D: .
V: TRBV2
size: few
J: TRBJ1-1

DNA: TGCAGTGCTAGAGTACCCGGGTCGGGGGGCGAGCAGTACTTC
CDR3: CSARVPGSGGEQYF
D: TRBD2
V: TRBV20-1
size: many
J: TRBJ2-7

DNA: TGTGCCAGCGCGACCGAGACCGGAGCCTACGAGCAGTACTTC
CDR3: CASATETGAYEQYF
D: .
V: TRBV12-3/TRBV12-4
size: .
J: TRBJ2-7

DNA: TGTGCCAGCAGCACTAGGGACAGCTACGAGCTGTACTTC
CDR3: CASSTRDSYELYF
D: TRBD1
V: TRBV6-5
size: .
J: TRBJ2-7

DNA: TGTGCCAGCAGCCCCCGGTGGTCGAGGCACGAGCAGTGCTTC
CDR3: CASSPRWSRHEQCF
D: .
V: TRBV28
size: few
J: TRBJ2-7

DNA: TGCGCCAGCAGCCAAGATCCCCCCTGGTCGGGGACGAACACTGAAGCTTTCTTT
CDR3: CASSQDPPWSGTNTEAFF
D: .
V: TRBV4-1
size: many
J: TRBJ1-1

DNA: TGTGCCAGCAGCCACCTAGACAGGTCCTACGAGCAGTACTTC
CDR3: CASSHLDRSYEQYF
D: .
V: TRBV3-1
size: many
J: TRBJ2-7

DNA: TGCAGTGCTGATCTAGCAGAAGGCTATCGGAAGGACTCTACATGGTCCTACAATGAGCAGTTCTTC
CDR3: CSADLAEGYRKDSTWSYNEQFF
D: .
V: TRBV20-1
size: few
J: TRBJ2-1

DNA: TGTGCCAGCACCGAGCTTAGTCGGGACAGGGTTCAAGAGACCCAGTACTTC
CDR3: CASTELSRDRVQETQYF
D: TRBD1
V: TRBV7-9
size: many
J: TRBJ2-5

DNA: TGTGCCAGTAGTATAGGAGACGGAGGCTATGGCTACACCTTC
CDR3: CASSIGDGGYGYTF
D: .
V: TRBV19
size: many
J: TRBJ1-2

DNA: TGTGCCAGCAGCTTAAAACACAATGAGCAGTTCTTC
CDR3: CASSLKHNEQFF
D: .
V: TRBV7-9
size: many
J: TRBJ2-1

DNA: TGTGCCAGCTCACCCAATTTCGGACAAGAGACCCAGTACTTC
CDR3: CASSPNFGQETQYF
D: .
V: TRBV18
size: .
J: TRBJ2-5

DNA: TGCAGTGCTCTGGGGGCTAGCGGGGACTCCTACAATGAGCAGTTCTTC
CDR3: CSALGASGDSYNEQFF
D: TRBD2
V: TRBV20-1
size: many
J: TRBJ2-1

DNA: TGTGCCATCGCAAAAGGAACCGGGACAGGGACAGGCGAGCAGTACTTC
CDR3: CAIAKGTGTGTGEQYF
D: TRBD1
V: TRBV10-3
size: many
J: TRBJ2-7

DNA: TGCGCCAGCAGCTTGGGTCCGACCGAAGATAACTATGGCTACACCTTC
CDR3: CASSLGPTEDNYGYTF
D: .
V: TRBV5-1
size: few
J: TRBJ1-2

DNA: TGCAGCGTTGTGGGATCGTCCTACGAGCAGTACTTC
CDR3: CSVVGSSYEQYF
D: .
V: TRBV29-1
size: .
J: TRBJ2-7

DNA: TGTGCCAGCAGTTTAGGACAGGGAAGGCCAACTAATGAAAAACTGTTTTTT
CDR3: CASSLGQGRPTNEKLFF
D: TRBD1
V: TRBV28
size: many
J: TRBJ1-4

DNA: TGTGCCAGCAGCCTCAATCCAGGGGGGGGTAATTCACCCCTCCACTTT
CDR3: CASSLNPGGGNSPLHF
D: TRBD1
V: TRBV7-3
size: few
J: TRBJ1-6

DNA: TGTGCCAGCTTGCAGGACAGGCCCACAGATACGCAGTATTTT
CDR3: CASLQDRPTDTQYF
D: TRBD1
V: TRBV7-9
size: many
J: TRBJ2-3

DNA: TGCAGTGCTCCCCGGACCCCTGGGAATACTGAAGCTTTCTTT
CDR3: CSAPRTPGNTEAFF
D: .
V: TRBV20-1
size: many
J: TRBJ1-1

DNA: TGCAGCGTTGGCGGGGAATTGACTGAAGCTTTCTTT
CDR3: CSVGGELTEAFF
D: .
V: TRBV29-1
size: many
J: TRBJ1-1

DNA: TGTGCCAGCAGCCCGCTACAGGCCCCCTACGAGCAGTACTTC
CDR3: CASSPLQAPYEQYF
D: .
V: TRBV7-9
size: few
J: TRBJ2-7

DNA: TGTGCCAGCAGTTTTGAAAGGCGGGAGCGGGATACGCAGTATTTT
CDR3: CASSFERRERDTQYF
D: TRBD2
V: TRBV27
size: many
J: TRBJ2-3

DNA: TGTGCCAGCAGCTTGGGGGGGACAGGGAAAGGGTGGTACAATGAGCAGTTCTTC
CDR3: CASSLGGTGKGWYNEQFF
D: TRBD1
V: TRBV5-5
size: .
J: TRBJ2-1

DNA: TGTGCCAGCAGTTTCGGAAGCGGGAGGGCAGGGGAGACCCAGTACTTC
CDR3: CASSFGSGRAGETQYF
D: TRBD2
V: TRBV2
size: many
J: TRBJ2-5

DNA: TGCGCCAGCAGCCAAGAACCGTCGGACCGGGCCCCTAGCCCCTTC
CDR3: CASSQEPSDRAPSPF
D: .
V: TRBV4-1
size: many
J: TRBJ2-5

DNA: TGTGCCAGTAGTATGTTGCAGGGGAATGAAAAACTGTTTTTT
CDR3: CASSMLQGNEKLFF
D: .
V: TRBV19
size: many
J: TRBJ1-4